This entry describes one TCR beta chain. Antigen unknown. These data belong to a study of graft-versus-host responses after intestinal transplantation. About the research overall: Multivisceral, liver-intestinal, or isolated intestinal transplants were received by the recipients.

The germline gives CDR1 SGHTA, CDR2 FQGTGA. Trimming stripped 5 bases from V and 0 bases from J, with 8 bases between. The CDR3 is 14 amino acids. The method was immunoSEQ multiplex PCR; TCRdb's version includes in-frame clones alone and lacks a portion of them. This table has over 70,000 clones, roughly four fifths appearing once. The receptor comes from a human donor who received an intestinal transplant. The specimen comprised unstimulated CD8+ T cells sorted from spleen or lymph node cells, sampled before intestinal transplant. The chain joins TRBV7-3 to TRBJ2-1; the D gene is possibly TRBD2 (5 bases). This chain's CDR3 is CASSEGGSYNEQFF. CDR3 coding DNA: TGTGCCAGCAGCGAGGGCGGCTCCTACAATGAGCAGTTCTTC.